A selection of T cell receptor beta chains follows, all from one sample in a study of radiotherapy plus CTLA-4 blockade in lung cancer. Sequencing used immunoSEQ multiplex PCR; TCRdb keeps in-frame clones, though not all of them. The sample has 30,000 or so clones, more than 70% seen once. The specimen was peripheral blood, collected from a patient treated with radiotherapy plus ipilimumab. These receptors were collected from a human donor with non-small cell lung cancer whose response to radiotherapy plus ipilimumab could not be evaluated. CDR3s include the opening cysteine and the closing phenylalanine or tryptophan. D genes are given only for firm matches. Clone size is stated in some rows and not others, as once, few, many or a class when expanded.

D gene	J gene	clone size	V gene	CDR3 protein	CDR3 DNA
TRBD2	TRBJ2-1	medium-sized	TRBV19	CASSRRERTGEQFF	TGTGCCAGTAGTAGGCGGGAGCGGACGGGAGAGCAGTTCTTC
-	TRBJ1-5	few	TRBV7-9	CASSLRVSGNQPQHF	TGTGCCAGCAGCTTGAGAGTTAGTGGCAATCAGCCCCAGCATTTT
-	TRBJ2-2	-	TRBV19	CASSIGGRSNTGELFF	TGTGCCAGTAGTATAGGCGGTAGATCGAACACCGGGGAGCTGTTTTTT
TRBD1	TRBJ1-3	-	TRBV7-2	CASSLRTGVLANTIYF	TGTGCCAGCAGCTTACGGACAGGGGTATTAGCAAACACCATATATTTT
-	TRBJ2-7	-	TRBV7-8	CASSLRLGLPYEQYF	TGTGCCAGCAGCTTAAGGCTAGGCCTCCCCTACGAGCAGTACTTC
-	TRBJ1-2	-	TRBV27	CASSLWGGGYYGYTF	TGTGCCAGCAGTTTATGGGGGGGCGGGTACTATGGCTACACCTTC
-	TRBJ2-6	-	TRBV19	CASSTGSGANVLTF	TGTGCCAGTAGTACAGGGTCCGGGGCCAACGTCCTGACTTTC
TRBD1	TRBJ1-1	-	TRBV6-5	CASSRGAGAEAFF	TGTGCCAGCAGCAGGGGGGCAGGGGCTGAAGCTTTCTTT
TRBD2	TRBJ2-3	-	TRBV5-1	CASSLVAGEDTQYF	TGCGCCAGCAGCTTGGTAGCGGGAGAAGATACGCAGTATTTT
-	TRBJ2-5	-	TRBV6-6	CASSRGQQETQYF	TGTGCCAGCAGTAGGGGTCAGCAAGAGACCCAGTACTTC
TRBD1	TRBJ1-2	-	TRBV2	CASSGTGGGYTF	TGTGCCAGCAGTGGGACAGGGGGCGGCTACACCTTC
TRBD1	TRBJ2-3	-	TRBV6-1	CASSPDGQGTDTQYF	TGTGCCAGCAGCCCCGATGGACAGGGAACGGATACGCAGTATTTT
TRBD2	TRBJ2-7	-	TRBV7-2	CASSLGRESYEQYF	TGTGCCAGCAGCTTAGGGCGGGAGTCCTACGAGCAGTACTTC
TRBD2	TRBJ2-7	few	TRBV15	CATSRDLAGGTYEQYF	TGTGCCACCAGCAGAGATTTGGCGGGAGGGACTTACGAGCAGTACTTC
TRBD1	TRBJ1-2	-	TRBV2	CASSELTGGSGGYTF	TGTGCCAGCAGTGAACTGACAGGGGGCAGTGGTGGCTACACCTTC
-	TRBJ1-2	once	TRBV6-1	CASSYGSDYGYTF	TGTGCCAGCAGTTATGGCAGTGACTATGGCTACACCTTC
-	TRBJ2-3	few	TRBV14	CASSQGTDFNARPQYF	TGTGCCAGCAGCCAAGGAACGGACTTCAATGCAAGGCCGCAGTATTTT
-	TRBJ2-3	-	TRBV29-1	CSVGVSGVDTQYF	TGCAGCGTCGGAGTATCGGGAGTAGATACGCAGTATTTT
TRBD2	TRBJ2-7	-	TRBV18	CASSRGSGDNYEQYF	TGTGCCAGCTCACGTGGTAGCGGGGACAATTACGAGCAGTACTTC
-	TRBJ2-7	-	TRBV2	CASTRSPYEQYF	TGTGCCAGCACCCGGAGCCCCTACGAGCAGTACTTC
-	TRBJ1-1	-	TRBV11-2	CASSLERNTEAFF	TGTGCCAGCAGCTTAGAGAGAAACACTGAAGCTTTCTTT
TRBD1	TRBJ1-1	few	TRBV10-1	CASSPPDRGPSEAFF	TGCGCCAGCAGCCCACCTGACAGGGGGCCCTCTGAAGCTTTCTTT
-	TRBJ2-7	-	TRBV30	CAWRQPYEQYF	TGTGCCTGGAGACAGCCCTACGAGCAGTACTTC
TRBD2	TRBJ2-5	-	TRBV7-2	CASSSKGLAQETQYF	TGTGCCAGCAGCTCCAAGGGACTAGCCCAAGAGACCCAGTACTTC
TRBD1	TRBJ1-1	-	TRBV28	CASIRGGHTEAFF	TGTGCCAGCATAAGAGGGGGCCACACTGAAGCTTTCTTT
TRBD1	TRBJ1-1	medium-sized	TRBV7-8	CASSFQGQGTEAFF	TGTGCCAGCAGCTTTCAGGGACAGGGGACTGAAGCTTTCTTT
-	TRBJ2-1	-	TRBV15	CATSRDRRGTYNEQFF	TGTGCCACCAGCAGAGATCGGAGAGGTACCTACAATGAGCAGTTCTTC
-	TRBJ2-1	-	TRBV5-1	CASSLGTNNNEQFF	TGCGCCAGCAGCCTCGGGACAAATAACAATGAGCAGTTCTTC
-	TRBJ2-5	-	TRBV28	CASRSRLEQYF	TGTGCCAGCAGATCCCGCCTAGAGCAGTACTTC
TRBD2	TRBJ2-1	-	TRBV14	CASSLREGLLSNEQFF	TGTGCCAGCAGCTTAAGGGAGGGCCTACTTAGCAATGAGCAGTTCTTC
-	TRBJ1-2	few	TRBV7-9	CASSSQGRHVYGYTF	TGTGCCAGCAGCTCACAGGGAAGGCATGTCTATGGCTACACCTTC
TRBD2	TRBJ2-1	-	TRBV9	CASSVGASGGYNEQFF	TGTGCCAGCAGCGTAGGCGCTAGCGGGGGCTACAATGAGCAGTTCTTC
TRBD1	TRBJ2-1	-	TRBV14	CASSHPTGAYYNEQFF	TGTGCCAGCAGCCATCCCACAGGGGCCTACTACAATGAGCAGTTCTTC
TRBD1	TRBJ1-2	few	TRBV4-1	CASSQLQRPGQGSYGYTF	TGCGCCAGCAGCCAACTTCAAAGACCGGGACAGGGGAGCTATGGCTACACCTTC
TRBD1	TRBJ2-2	-	TRBV6-5	CASSGQGVGTGELFF	TGTGCCAGCAGTGGACAGGGCGTCGGCACCGGGGAGCTGTTTTTT
TRBD2	TRBJ2-4	-	TRBV6-5	CASSRLAGGWDIQYF	TGTGCCAGCAGTCGACTAGCGGGAGGGTGGGACATTCAGTACTTC